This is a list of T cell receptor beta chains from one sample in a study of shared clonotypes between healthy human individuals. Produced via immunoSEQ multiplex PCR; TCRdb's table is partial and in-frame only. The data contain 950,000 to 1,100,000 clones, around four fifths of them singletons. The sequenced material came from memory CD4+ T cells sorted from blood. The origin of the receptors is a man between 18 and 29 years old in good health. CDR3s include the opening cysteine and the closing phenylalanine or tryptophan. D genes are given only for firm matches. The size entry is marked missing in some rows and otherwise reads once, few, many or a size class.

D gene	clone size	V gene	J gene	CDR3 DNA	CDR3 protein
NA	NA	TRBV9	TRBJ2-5	TGTGCCAGCAGCGTAGCTAGCTCCCAAGAGACCCAGTACTTC	CASSVASSQETQYF
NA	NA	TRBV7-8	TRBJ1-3	TGTGCCAGCAGCTTACAATCTACTGGAAACACCATATATTTT	CASSLQSTGNTIYF
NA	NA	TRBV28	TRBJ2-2	TGTGCCAGCAGTCATGTCCCGGGACACGCCGGGGAGCTGTTTTTT	CASSHVPGHAGELFF
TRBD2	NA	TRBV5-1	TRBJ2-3	TGCGCCAGCAGCTTGGATAGCGGGGGGGCCGGGGATACGCAGTATTTT	CASSLDSGGAGDTQYF
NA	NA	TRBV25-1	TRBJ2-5	TGTGCCAGCTGGGGTGGTTGGACCCAGTACTTC	CASWGGWTQYF
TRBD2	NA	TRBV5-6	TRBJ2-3	TGTGCCAGCAGCTTGTTCGCTGGCGGGAGCTTAACAGATACGCAGTATTTT	CASSLFAGGSLTDTQYF
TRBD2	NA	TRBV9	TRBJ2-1	TGTGCCAGCAGCGCCACTAGCGGCTGGTCAAACGGCAATGAGCAGTTCTTC	CASSATSGWSNGNEQFF
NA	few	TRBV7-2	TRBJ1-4	TGTGCCAGCAGCTTGCGGGGTGGATTCCTGTTTTTT	CASSLRGGFLFF
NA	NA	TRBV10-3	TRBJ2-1	TGTGCCATCAGTGAGCGGGGGTCAGGGGATTACAATGAGCAGTTCTTC	CAISERGSGDYNEQFF
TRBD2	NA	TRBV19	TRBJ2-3	TGTGCCAGTAGTACCCAATCCGGGACTAACTCCAAGGGACGCACAGATACGCAGTATTTT	CASSTQSGTNSKGRTDTQYF
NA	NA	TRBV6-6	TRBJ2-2	TGTGCCAGCACTCAAGGTCCCACCGGGGAGCTGTTTTTT	CASTQGPTGELFF
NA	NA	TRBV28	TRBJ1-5	TGTGCCAGCAGTCCCCCCAAGCAGCCCCAGCATTTT	CASSPPKQPQHF
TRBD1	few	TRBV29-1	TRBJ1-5	TGCAGCGTTTCTGACAGGGATCCCAATCAGCCCCAGCATTTT	CSVSDRDPNQPQHF
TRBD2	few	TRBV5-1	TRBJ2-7	TGCGCCAGCAGCTTGGCTGTTAGCGGGAGTGGCGAGCAGTACTTC	CASSLAVSGSGEQYF
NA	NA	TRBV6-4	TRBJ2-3	TGTGCCAGCAGCCTACAGGGAAGCACAGATACGCAGTATTTT	CASSLQGSTDTQYF
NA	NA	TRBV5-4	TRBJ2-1	TGTGCCAGCAGCTTGGGAGGAGGGGACCCCTCCTACAATGAGCAGTTCTTC	CASSLGGGDPSYNEQFF
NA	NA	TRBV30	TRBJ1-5	TGTGCCTGGAGTAGTGAGGGGGAGCAGCCCCAGCATTTT	CAWSSEGEQPQHF
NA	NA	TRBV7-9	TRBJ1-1	TGTGCCAGCAGCCAGCAGGGGATGAGCACTGAAGCTTTCTTT	CASSQQGMSTEAFF
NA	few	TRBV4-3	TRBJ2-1	TGCGCCAGCAGCCAAGATTGGGGGGAGCAGTTCTTC	CASSQDWGEQFF
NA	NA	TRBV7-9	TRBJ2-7	TGTGCCAGCAGCTTAGGTTACGGTTCCTACGAGCAGTACTTC	CASSLGYGSYEQYF
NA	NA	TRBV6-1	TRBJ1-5	TGTGCCAGCAGTGAGTTTCCAGGGGATAGCAATCAGCCCCAGCATTTT	CASSEFPGDSNQPQHF
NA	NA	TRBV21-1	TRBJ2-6	TGTGCCAGCAGCATTCGGGGATCCGGGGCCAACGTCCTGACTTTC	CASSIRGSGANVLTF
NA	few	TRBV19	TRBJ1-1	TGTGCCAGTAGAAGAAAAACGTCCCTCGTGGGGACTGAAGCTTTCTTT	CASRRKTSLVGTEAFF
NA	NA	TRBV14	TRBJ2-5	TGTGCCAGCAGCCAAGCCTGGACTAAGTACAAGGAGACCCAGTACTTC	CASSQAWTKYKETQYF